This entry lists 5 T cell receptor beta chains sequenced from one sample in a study of blood T cell repertoires in COVID-19. Clones were sequenced by immunoSEQ multiplex PCR, and TCRdb holds only the in-frame ones, with some missing. The sample includes some 230,000 clones, about four fifths of them seen just once. Material for sequencing was PBMCs or T cells enriched from blood (not recorded which). Receptor source: a woman aged 40 to 49 with acute COVID-19.

The CDR3 DNA sequence: TGTGCCAGTAGTATAGATCGGACTAGCGGGGGGGCAAATGAGCAGTTCTTC. Its translation is CASSIDRTSGGANEQFF. The rearrangement uses TRBV19 and TRBJ2-1, with 15 bases identical to TRBD2. Germline values: CDR1 LNHDA, CDR2 SQIVND (reference sequence). The CDR3 has 17 amino acids. V gave up 0 bases and J gave up 7 bases; unmatched junction bases: 4.

This clone was counted a single time. V is TRBV18 and J is TRBJ1-3, with a possible D match to TRBD1 (5 bases). The CDR3 extends over 16 amino acids. The germline V gene has CDR1 KGHSH and CDR2 LQKENI. Trimming pared 4 bases from V and 0 bases from J, leaving 13 bases between. For the CDR3, the DNA is TGTGCCAGCTCACTACGAGCACAGGACTCTGGAAACACCATATATTTT. The encoded protein is CASSLRAQDSGNTIYF.

The table lists this clone with a count of one. The genes are TRBV18 and TRBJ1-2; possible D gene TRBD1, 6 bases. The ends were cut back, 6 bases at V and 8 bases at J, with 22 bases in the middle. The CDR3 extends over 15 amino acids. Germline lookup yields CDR1 KGHSH and CDR2 LQKENI. Here the CDR3 reads CASSLISSGDGGYTF. The CDR3 DNA sequence: TGTGCCAGCTCTCTTATCTCTTCAGGGGACGGCGGCTACACCTTC.

V gene TRBV7-3 combines with J gene TRBJ2-1; 8 bases align to TRBD2. The CDR3 covers 15 residues. The J segment lost 4 bases and the V segment lost 1 base, leaving 3 bases of the junction unmatched. Germline V CDR1 and CDR2: SGHTA, FQGTGA. The CDR3 region has the DNA TGTGCCAGCAGCTTAATTAGCGGGACTTACAATGAGCAGTTCTTC. It is translated as CASSLISGTYNEQFF.

V usage is TRBV24-1 and J usage is TRBJ2-2; TRBD1 is a possible D gene (5 bases). CDR3 length equals 12 residues. V lost 7 bases, J lost 6 bases, and 8 bases lay in between. Germline CDR1 and CDR2: KGHDR and SFDVKD. The CDR3 reads CATRQVSGELFF. The CDR3 bases are TGTGCCACCAGACAGGTATCCGGGGAGCTGTTTTTT.